The rows below give T cell receptor beta chains drawn from one sample of a study of control samples from healthy donors and cancer patients. TCRdb's table, derived via immunoSEQ multiplex PCR, lists solely in-frame clones and lacks some. In the table there are about 140,000 clones, more than 80% of which are singletons. The sample consisted of blood. Receptor source: a man aged 18-30 years in good health. CDR3s include the opening cysteine and the closing phenylalanine or tryptophan. Fields, in order: CDR3 DNA, CDR3 protein, J gene, V gene, D gene, clone size. D genes are given only for firm matches. Size is stated for part of the rows, as once, few or many counts, or as a class when the clone is expanded.

TGTGCCAGCAGCTTCGGGACTAGCCCTCATCCTTCCTACAATGAGCAGTTCTTC | CASSFGTSPHPSYNEQFF | TRBJ2-1 | TRBV7-9 | TRBD2 | NA
TGCGCCAGCAGCCCACAGAACTCTGGAAACACCATATATTTT | CASSPQNSGNTIYF | TRBJ1-3 | TRBV4-3 | NA | NA
TGTGCCAGCAGCTTAGACGGGACAGGGGTCCTTTTTACCTACGAGCAGTACTTC | CASSLDGTGVLFTYEQYF | TRBJ2-7 | TRBV7-2 | TRBD1 | NA
TGTGCCAGCAGCTCCGGACTAGCGGGGGGCCTATACTCCTACAATGAGCAGTTCTTC | CASSSGLAGGLYSYNEQFF | TRBJ2-1 | TRBV7-9 | TRBD2 | NA
TGCGCCAGCAGTGACCTATTTTACGGTGAAAAACTGTTTTTT | CASSDLFYGEKLFF | TRBJ1-4 | TRBV10-2 | NA | NA
TGCGCCAGCAGCTCCGAGACAGGGAAGTACGAGCAGTACTTC | CASSSETGKYEQYF | TRBJ2-7 | TRBV5-1 | TRBD1 | NA
TGTGCCAGCAGCCTAAACCGGGACAGCTATGGCTACACCTTC | CASSLNRDSYGYTF | TRBJ1-2 | TRBV7-2 | TRBD1 | NA
TGTGCCAGCAGCCTTATGGGCGGGTACACCTACGAGCAGTACTTC | CASSLMGGYTYEQYF | TRBJ2-7 | TRBV3-1/TRBV3-2 | NA | NA
TGTGCCAGCAGACGCGGGTTTCAAGAAAAACTGTTTTTT | CASRRGFQEKLFF | TRBJ1-4 | TRBV3-1/TRBV3-2 | NA | NA
TGTGCCAGCAGCCCTCGGGGCCCAGATACGCAGTATTTT | CASSPRGPDTQYF | TRBJ2-3 | TRBV7-9 | NA | NA
TGTGCCAGCAGCTTGGCCAGGGTCGAGCAGCCCCAGCATTTT | CASSLARVEQPQHF | TRBJ1-5 | TRBV7-2 | NA | once
TGCGCCAGCAGCTTGGAGGGGGGATTCCCAGATACGCAGTATTTT | CASSLEGGFPDTQYF | TRBJ2-3 | TRBV5-1 | NA | NA